The source of this T cell receptor (beta chain) is a study of post-analysis software for immune sequencing data (dated by TCRdb to about 2015). General notes on the study: Disease courses on record covered relapsing-remitting, secondary progressive and progressive-relapsing multiple sclerosis, though some patients had no subtype annotation. The patient repertoires were set against under 13 previously published healthy control repertoires from donors whose ages ranged from roughly 6 to 27 years. A subset of samples was prepared in parallel using single-end sample barcoding, then pooled and co-amplified after Illumina adapter ligation.

Libraries were constructed by PCR. TCRdb lists the instrument as Illumina HiSeq 2500. To reduce PCR and sequencing biases, unique molecular identifiers were built into the TCR beta cDNA libraries. Every 1 to 10 million input T cells yielded 500,000 or so cDNA molecules, meaning each molecule approximated one T cell. The same protocol used for the earlier healthy control dataset was applied to prepare and sequence the patient libraries. Samples belonging to the same batch were prepared together, multiplexed and sequenced on a shared HiSeq lane. The published analysis was carried out like this. Raw barcoded reads were processed with MIGEC, discarding single-read molecular identifier groups before consensus assembly and CDR3 extraction. VDJtools was used for post-analysis of the clonotype tables, with diversity normalized by down-sampling every dataset to the smallest sample size. To correct batch-related cross-sample contamination, repertoire overlap clustering matched CDR3 amino acid sequences but not nucleotide sequences. Starting from the raw public reads, TCRdb applied fastp trimming at Q25, assembled clones with MiXCR and retained in-frame beta chains. When rows share a CDR3 protein, they turn into one entry using the most common DNA and genes. What appears here as the V and J calls and clone size reflects TCRdb's work, not the paper's. The sample table lists fewer than 850,000 distinct CDR3 sequences, 25% to 30% of them with a count of one. The top ten hold approximately 0.55% of the sample.

This clonotype has more than one count but fewer than ten. It has no known antigen specificity. Per-nucleotide qualities are absent, and no much larger clonotype sits a single base away. To demonstrate the VDJtools post-analysis software, the study profiled TCR beta repertoires from the peripheral blood of about a dozen young patients with multiple sclerosis. Multiple sclerosis patients were children and adolescents aged roughly 6 to 15 years. Broad study findings and their caveats: When samples were clustered directly using the F measure, samples prepared in the same batch co-clustered strongly, which prompted a batch-effect correction. Normalized Chao1 diversity was significantly lower in multiple sclerosis patients than controls, suggesting substantial peripheral T-cell clonal expansion. Significantly higher frequencies in patients than in controls were found for five TRBV segments, including TRBV5-6, TRBV5-1 and TRBV20-1. The multiple sclerosis patient group was slightly younger than the control group.

The junction shows trimming of 5 bases on V and 7 bases on J, and the gene matches do not reach 3 bases of it. Per the germline V gene, KGHDR is the CDR1 and SFDVKD is the CDR2. The CDR3 has 13 amino acids, counting the end cysteine and phenylalanine. Just the 39-base CDR3 DNA is kept, in frame starting at base 1. Sequenced material: blood. This TCR derives from a girl aged 10 to 17 with multiple sclerosis. This chain joins TRBV24-1 to TRBJ1-5, and 8 junction bases match TRBD1. The CDR3 region has the sequence CATSGTGIQPQHF. The DNA is as follows: TGTGCCACCAGTGGGACAGGGATCCAGCCCCAGCATTTT.